The 10 T cell receptor beta chains presented below share a single source sample, sequenced in a study of CD8 T cells in ankylosing spondylitis. TCRdb re-derived calls from the 5' RACE reads in MiXCR, one entry per CDR3 protein. The sample shows about 88,000 distinct CDR3 sequences, roughly 27% of them seen only once. The specimen sequenced was blood, either unsorted or a sorted T cell fraction (not recorded which). The receptors shown here come from a male donor with ankylosing spondylitis or in good health (not recorded which).

The V and J genes are TRBV15 and TRBJ2-7; 9 positions agree with TRBD2. The germline CDR1 and CDR2 sequences are LNHNV and YYDKDF (reference sequence). CDR3 length: 14 residues. The V and J ends lost 8 bases and 2 bases, in that order; junction bases with no gene match: 7. The CDR3 loop is CATHSGGIPYEQYV. CDR3 nucleotide sequence: TGTGCCACCCATAGCGGGGGAATACCCTACGAGCAGTACGTC.

This clonotype occurred a few times. The chain links TRBV12-3 or TRBV12-4 to TRBJ2-3; a possible D gene is TRBD2 (5 bases). V dropped 6 bases and J dropped 1 base, with 17 bases sitting between them. The CDR3 loop spans 16 amino acids. The CDR3 protein is CASSSMMGVRTDTQYF. In DNA, the CDR3 is TGTGCCAGCAGCTCAATGATGGGAGTTCGCACAGATACGCAGTATTTT.

The genes are TRBV3-1 and TRBJ2-7; 8 nucleotides align to TRBD2. V lost 6 bases, J lost 5 bases, and 3 bases stayed unmatched. Germline V gene lookup returns CDR1 LGHDT and CDR2 YNNKEL (reference sequence). The CDR3 spans 12 residues. The CDR3: CASRGLEDEQYF. The CDR3 nucleotides are TGTGCCAGCAGGGGACTAGAAGACGAGCAGTACTTC.

This clonotype has ten or more counts. The chain links TRBV27 to TRBJ2-3, with D maybe TRBD1 (6 bases). CDR1 and CDR2 from the germline V gene are MNHEY and SMNVEV (reference sequence). The CDR3 loop spans 18 amino acids. Trimming left V 9 bases short and J 6 bases short, with 31 bases between. Here the CDR3 reads CASSPRTPGALFQDTQYF. The CDR3 coding sequence is TGTGCCAGTTCTCCCCGAACTCCAGGGGCCCTTTTCCAGGATACGCAGTATTTT.

In DNA, the CDR3 is TGCAGTGCTAGACAGTCATACGAGCAGTACTTC. Its protein is CSARQSYEQYF. This chain joins TRBV20-1 and TRBJ2-7, with D unresolved. The ends were cut back, 2 bases at V and 4 bases at J, with 6 bases in the middle. The CDR3 is 11 residues long. Per the germline V gene, CDR1 is DFQATT and CDR2 is SNEGSKA (reference sequence).

The rearrangement uses TRBV3-1 and TRBJ2-2; D may be TRBD1 (5 bases). Germline CDR1 is LGHDT and CDR2 is YNNKEL (reference sequence). This CDR3 contains 14 residues. V was cut by 0 bases and J by 8 bases, with 10 bases left in between. The CDR3 DNA reads as TGTGCCAGCAGCCAAGAGTCCAGGGCTGGGGAGCTGTTTTTT. Amino acids: CASSQESRAGELFF.

This clonotype turned up a few times. J is TRBJ1-2 and V is TRBV30, with D unclear. Trimming pared 0 bases from V and 4 bases from J, leaving 12 bases between. Germline assignment: CDR1 GTSNPN and CDR2 SVGIG (reference sequence). The length of the CDR3 is 14 residues. In nucleotides, the CDR3 is TGTGCCTGGAGTGTCGGCCAAGGGAGCTATGGCTACACCTTC. This sequence encodes CAWSVGQGSYGYTF.

In its sample, this clonotype was seen a few times. The V gene is TRBV11-1, the J gene TRBJ2-3; 8 bases match TRBD2. The CDR3 is 21 amino acids. With 7 bases clipped from V and 2 bases from J, the junction kept 26 bases outside the gene matches. Per germline, CDR1 SGHAT and CDR2 FQDESV (reference sequence). The CDR3 loop reads CASIPQQLGMVQRGFTDTQYF. Here the CDR3 DNA reads TGTGCCAGCATACCCCAGCAGCTTGGGATGGTACAGCGGGGGTTCACAGATACGCAGTATTTT. Filled out from reference TRBV11-1 and TRBJ2-3, the complete variable domain reads EAEVAQSPRYKITEKSQAVAFWCDPISGHATLYWYRQILGQGPELLVQFQDESVVDDSQLPKDRFSAERLKGVDSTLKIQPAELGDSAMYLCASIPQQLGMVQRGFTDTQYFGPGTRLTVL.

This clonotype was detected only a few times. V and J are TRBV7-8 and TRBJ2-1; 11 bases match TRBD2. The CDR3 has 15 residues. V shed 3 bases, J shed 7 bases, and the junction held 5 bases outside the gene matches. CDR1 is SGHVS and CDR2 is FQNEAQ in the germline V gene. This CDR3 reads CASSFGTSGRNEQFF. The CDR3 nucleotides read TGTGCCAGCAGCTTCGGGACTAGCGGTAGGAATGAGCAGTTCTTC.

The chain is built from TRBV5-8 and TRBJ2-5; 7 nucleotides match TRBD1. The germline CDR1 and CDR2 sequences are SGHTS and YDEGEE. J lost 5 bases, V lost 2 bases, and 12 bases had no gene match. The CDR3 length is 16 residues. CDR3 protein: CASSFSAGGSWETQYF. For the CDR3, the DNA is TGTGCCAGCAGCTTTAGCGCAGGGGGTTCCTGGGAGACCCAGTACTTC.